These T cell receptor beta chains were read from a single sample in a study of shared clonotypes between healthy human individuals. Only in-frame clones appear in the TCRdb table, and some are missing; sequencing was by immunoSEQ multiplex PCR. This table has roughly 2.5 million clones, 85% to 95% appearing once. Sequencing was performed on naive CD4+ T cells sorted from blood. Receptor source: a young man in good health. Each CDR3 is given with its conserved first and last residue.

V gene	J gene	CDR3 protein
TRBV7-2	TRBJ2-1	CASSLFNEQFF
TRBV4-1	TRBJ1-6	CASSQAGLNSPLHF
TRBV29-1	TRBJ2-5	CSVELGGETQYF
TRBV10-3	TRBJ2-7	CAISDLVSSYEQYF
TRBV15	TRBJ2-7	CATSRDSGWGREQYF
TRBV28	TRBJ2-3	CASSRGGTSGITDTQYF
TRBV12-5	TRBJ1-1	CASGPPSSRAFF
TRBV14	TRBJ1-2	CASSATRGFGYTF
TRBV15	TRBJ2-5	CATSRVVQPGKTQYF
TRBV18	TRBJ1-2	CASSPPNQGNYGYTF
TRBV5-1	TRBJ2-3	CASSLAGTDTQYF
TRBV5-1	TRBJ2-7	CASSLAWGELDEQYF
TRBV2	TRBJ1-2	CASSSPGQGFYGYTF
TRBV4-1	.	CASSQVGGGPSNQPQYF
TRBV6-1	TRBJ2-7	CASGTGLAYEQYF
TRBV6-5	TRBJ2-7	CASSRPDRGHEQYF
TRBV2	TRBJ1-3	CASSEFRVSGNTIYF
TRBV6-5	TRBJ2-7	CASRQGGPVYEQYF
TRBV21-1	TRBJ1-5	CASSKKGRKKPQHF
TRBV18	TRBJ2-1	CASSPATSGIGNEQFF
TRBV19	TRBJ1-5	CASSTSGTAYNQPQHF
TRBV9	TRBJ2-7	CASSVAGTSGSGEQYF
TRBV5-6	TRBJ1-2	CASSWGQGGYTF
TRBV6-5	TRBJ1-2	CASSQANYGYTF
TRBV5-4	TRBJ2-1	CASSPGTSGSYNEQFF
TRBV16	TRBJ1-3	CASSQAASGNTIYF
TRBV5-6	TRBJ2-7	CASSLMSEQYF
TRBV6-5	TRBJ1-2	CASSFRANYGYTF
TRBV9	TRBJ2-3	CASSGGRGTDTQYF
TRBV2	TRBJ2-7	CASSAKRGVPYEQYF
TRBV6-1	TRBJ1-5	CASSGRQELYSNQPQHF
TRBV13	TRBJ2-5	CASSLGLGSRGRGETQYF